The T cell receptor (beta chain) described here comes from a study of CD8+ T cells in alopecia areata. Study details: Twice a day, 5 to 10 mg of oral tofacitinib was administered to treated patients.

The treatment is: oral pan-JAK inhibitor, 5-10 mg twice daily. Peripheral blood and lesional scalp punch biopsies were taken from alopecia areata patients. PBMCs served as the source from which CD4+ and CD8+ T cells were sorted. Extracted RNA was reverse transcribed into cDNA, the sequencing template. Generated by immunoSEQ multiplex PCR, the TCRdb table keeps only in-frame clones and is missing some. Here the sample spans around 100,000 clones, under 90% being singletons. The receptor was derived from a human donor with alopecia areata. Sequencing was performed on CD8+ T cells sorted from blood, taken at roughly week 30, from a patient treated with tofacitinib.

Written as DNA, the CDR3 is TGCAGCGCCTTGGAGGGGAGTGAGCAGTTCTTC. Protein sequence: CSALEGSEQFF. The genes are TRBV29-1 and TRBJ2-1; D may be TRBD2 (6 bases). The germline gives CDR1 SQVTM, CDR2 ANQGSEA. The V gene lost 7 bases and the J gene lost 9 bases, with 13 bases spanning the gap. This CDR3 is built from 11 residues.